This T cell receptor (beta chain) originates from a study of blood T cell repertoires in COVID-19. Repertoires were generated with immunoSEQ multiplex PCR, while TCRdb's copy carries only in-frame clones and drops some. The table records about 400,000 clones, more than 80% of them present only once. The CDR3 totals 15 residues. Germline loops: CDR1 MGHRA, CDR2 YSYEKL. V gave up 5 bases and J gave up 12 bases; unmatched junction bases: 11. Source material: peripheral blood. The rearrangement uses TRBV4-1 and TRBJ1-6; TRBD1 matches at 9 bases. This TCR came from a man between 35 and 55 years old with acute or convalescent COVID-19. DNA of the CDR3: TGCGCCAGCAGCGTTCCGGGACAGGGTTGGATACCCCTCCACTTT. Translated, it gives CASSVPGQGWIPLHF.